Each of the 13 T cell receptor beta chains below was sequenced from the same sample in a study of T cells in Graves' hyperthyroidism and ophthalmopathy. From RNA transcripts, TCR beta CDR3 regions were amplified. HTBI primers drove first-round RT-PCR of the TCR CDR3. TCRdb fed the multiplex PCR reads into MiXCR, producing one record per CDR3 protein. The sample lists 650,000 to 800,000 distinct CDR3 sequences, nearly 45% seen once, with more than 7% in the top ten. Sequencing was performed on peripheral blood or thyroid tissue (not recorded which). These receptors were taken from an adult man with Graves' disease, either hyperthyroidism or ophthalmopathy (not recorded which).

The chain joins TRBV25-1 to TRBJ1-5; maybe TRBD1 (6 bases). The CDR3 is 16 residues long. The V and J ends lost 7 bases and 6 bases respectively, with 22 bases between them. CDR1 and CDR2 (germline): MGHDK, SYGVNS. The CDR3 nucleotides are TGTGCCAGCAAGAGCAGCTTGGAGGGGGTAGGTCAGCCCCAGCATTTT. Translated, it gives CASKSSLEGVGQPQHF.

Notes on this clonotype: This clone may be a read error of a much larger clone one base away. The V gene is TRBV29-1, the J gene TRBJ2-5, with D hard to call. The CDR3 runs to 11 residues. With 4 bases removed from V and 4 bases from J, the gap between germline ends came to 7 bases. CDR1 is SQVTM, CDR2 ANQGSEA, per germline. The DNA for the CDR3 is TGCAGCGTTGTTCGGATAGAGACCCAGTACTTC. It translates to CSVVRIETQYF.

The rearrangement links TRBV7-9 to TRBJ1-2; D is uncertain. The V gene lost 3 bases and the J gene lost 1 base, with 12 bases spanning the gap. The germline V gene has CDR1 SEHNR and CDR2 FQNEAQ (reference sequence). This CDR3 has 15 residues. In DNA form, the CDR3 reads TGTGCCAGCAGCTTGAGCGGGCTGAGTAACTATGGCTACACCTTC. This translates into CASSLSGLSNYGYTF.

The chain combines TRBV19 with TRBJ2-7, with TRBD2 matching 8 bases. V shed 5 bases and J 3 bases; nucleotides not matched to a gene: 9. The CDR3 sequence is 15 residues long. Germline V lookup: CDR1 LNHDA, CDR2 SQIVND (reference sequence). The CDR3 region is CASSAAGGGIYEQYF. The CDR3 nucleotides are TGTGCCAGTAGTGCTGCGGGAGGCGGTATCTACGAGCAGTACTTC.

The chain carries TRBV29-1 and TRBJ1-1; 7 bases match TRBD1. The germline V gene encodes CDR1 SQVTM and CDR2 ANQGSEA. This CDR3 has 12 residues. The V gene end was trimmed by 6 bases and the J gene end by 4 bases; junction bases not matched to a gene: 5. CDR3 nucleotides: TGCAGCGTGCAAACAGGGGTCACTGAAGCTTTCTTT. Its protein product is CSVQTGVTEAFF.

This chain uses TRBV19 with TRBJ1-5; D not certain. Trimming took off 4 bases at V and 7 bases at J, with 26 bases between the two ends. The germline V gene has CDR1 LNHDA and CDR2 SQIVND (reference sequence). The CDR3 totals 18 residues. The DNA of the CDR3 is TGTGCCAGTAGTAAAGCGGGAGGGCCTGGCGGTGGCCGACAGCCCCAGCATTTT. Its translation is CASSKAGGPGGGRQPQHF. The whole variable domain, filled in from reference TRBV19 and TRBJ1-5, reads DGGITQSPKYLFRKEGQNVTLSCEQNLNHDAMYWYRQDPGQGLRLIYYSQIVNDFQKGDIAEGYSVSREKKESFPLTVTSAQKNPTAFYLCASSKAGGPGGGRQPQHFGDGTRLSIL.

DNA of the CDR3: TGTGCCAGCACCCCAACGAGGGCAGAGGAAGCTTTCTTT. This codes for CASTPTRAEEAFF. The chain joins TRBV2 to TRBJ1-1; D not resolved. Trimming pared 7 bases from V and 8 bases from J, leaving 17 bases between. The CDR3 extends over 13 amino acids. Per germline, CDR1 SNHLY and CDR2 FYNNEI.

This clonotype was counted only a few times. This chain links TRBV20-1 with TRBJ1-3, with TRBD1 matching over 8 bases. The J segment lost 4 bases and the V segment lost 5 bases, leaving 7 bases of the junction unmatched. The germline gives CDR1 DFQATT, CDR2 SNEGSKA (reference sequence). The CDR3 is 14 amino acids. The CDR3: CSASRTGTGNTIYF. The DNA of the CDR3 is TGCAGTGCTTCCCGGACAGGGACGGGAAACACCATATATTTT.

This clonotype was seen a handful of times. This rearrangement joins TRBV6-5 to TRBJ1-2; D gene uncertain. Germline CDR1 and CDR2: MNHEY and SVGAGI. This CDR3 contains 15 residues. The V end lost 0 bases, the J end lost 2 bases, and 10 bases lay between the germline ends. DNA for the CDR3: TGTGCCAGCAGTTACTCGCGGGCAGGAAACTATGGCTACACCTTC. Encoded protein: CASSYSRAGNYGYTF.

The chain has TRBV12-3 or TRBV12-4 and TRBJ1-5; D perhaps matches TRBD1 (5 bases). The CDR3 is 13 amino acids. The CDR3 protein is CASGWGVNQPQHF. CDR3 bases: TGTGCTAGTGGTTGGGGGGTCAATCAGCCCCAGCATTTT.

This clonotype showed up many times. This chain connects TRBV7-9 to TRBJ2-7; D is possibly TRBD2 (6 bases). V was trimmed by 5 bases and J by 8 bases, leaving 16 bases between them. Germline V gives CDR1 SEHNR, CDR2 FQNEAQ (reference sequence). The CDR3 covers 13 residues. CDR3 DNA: TGTGCCAGCAGCCCAACGGGGGATATTAAGCAGTACTTC. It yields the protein CASSPTGDIKQYF.

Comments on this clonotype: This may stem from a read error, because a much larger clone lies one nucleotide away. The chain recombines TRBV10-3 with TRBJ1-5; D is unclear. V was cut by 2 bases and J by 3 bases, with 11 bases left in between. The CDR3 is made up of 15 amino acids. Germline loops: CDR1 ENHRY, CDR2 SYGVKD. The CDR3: CAISEGQRPNQPQHF. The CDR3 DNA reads TGTGCCATCAGTGAGGGGCAGCGCCCCAATCAGCCCCAGCATTTT.

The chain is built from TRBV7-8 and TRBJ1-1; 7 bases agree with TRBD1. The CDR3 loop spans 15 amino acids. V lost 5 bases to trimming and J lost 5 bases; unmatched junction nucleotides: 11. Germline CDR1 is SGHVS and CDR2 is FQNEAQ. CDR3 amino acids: CASSPEGTGETEAFF. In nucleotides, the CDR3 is TGTGCCAGCAGCCCCGAGGGAACAGGGGAGACTGAAGCTTTCTTT.